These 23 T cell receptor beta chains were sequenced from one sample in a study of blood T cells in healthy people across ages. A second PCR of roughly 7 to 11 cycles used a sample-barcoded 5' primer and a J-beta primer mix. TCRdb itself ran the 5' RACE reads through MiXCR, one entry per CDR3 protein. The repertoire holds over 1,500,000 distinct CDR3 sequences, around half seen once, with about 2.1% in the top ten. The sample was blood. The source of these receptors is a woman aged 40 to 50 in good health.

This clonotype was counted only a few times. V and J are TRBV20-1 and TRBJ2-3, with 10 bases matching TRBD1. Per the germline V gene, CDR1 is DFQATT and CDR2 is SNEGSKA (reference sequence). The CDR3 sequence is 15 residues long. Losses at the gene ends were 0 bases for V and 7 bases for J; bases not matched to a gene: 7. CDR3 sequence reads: CSARDPGQGTNTQYF. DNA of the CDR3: TGCAGTGCTAGAGATCCGGGACAGGGGACGAATACGCAGTATTTT.

CDR3: CASSFSTPDIQYF. In DNA, the CDR3 is TGTGCCAGCAGTTTCTCTACTCCGGACATTCAGTACTTC. The chain couples TRBV27 to TRBJ2-4; no firm D call. CDR1 is MNHEY and CDR2 is SMNVEV in the germline V gene (reference sequence). The V and J ends lost 3 bases and 8 bases respectively, with 11 bases between them. This CDR3 region has 13 residues.

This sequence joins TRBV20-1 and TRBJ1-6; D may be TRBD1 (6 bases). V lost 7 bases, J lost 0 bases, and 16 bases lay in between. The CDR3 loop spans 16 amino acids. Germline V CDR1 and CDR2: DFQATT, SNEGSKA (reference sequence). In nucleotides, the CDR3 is TGCAGTGGCCTTACCACAGGGAGCTCCTATAATTCACCCCTCCACTTT. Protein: CSGLTTGSSYNSPLHF.

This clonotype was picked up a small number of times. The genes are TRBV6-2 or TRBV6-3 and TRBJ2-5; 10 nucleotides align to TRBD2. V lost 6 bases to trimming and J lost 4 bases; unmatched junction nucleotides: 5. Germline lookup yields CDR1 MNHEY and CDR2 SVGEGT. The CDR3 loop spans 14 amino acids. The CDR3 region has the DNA TGTGCCAGCAGGACTAGCGGGCGGGGAGAGACCCAGTACTTC. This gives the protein CASRTSGRGETQYF.

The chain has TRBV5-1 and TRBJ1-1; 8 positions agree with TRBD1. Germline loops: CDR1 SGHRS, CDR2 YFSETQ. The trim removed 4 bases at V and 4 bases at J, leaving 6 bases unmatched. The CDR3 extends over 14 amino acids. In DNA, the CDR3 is TGCGCCAGCAGCGCGGACAGGGCGACCACTGAAGCTTTCTTT. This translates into CASSADRATTEAFF.

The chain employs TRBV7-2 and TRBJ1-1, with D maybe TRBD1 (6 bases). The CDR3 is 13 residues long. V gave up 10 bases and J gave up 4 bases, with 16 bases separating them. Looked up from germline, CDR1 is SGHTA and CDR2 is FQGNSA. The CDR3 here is CANPGEGSTEAFF. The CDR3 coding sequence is TGTGCCAACCCAGGGGAAGGAAGCACTGAAGCTTTCTTT. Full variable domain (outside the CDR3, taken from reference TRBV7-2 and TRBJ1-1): GAGVSQSPSNKVTEKGKDVELRCDPISGHTALYWYRQSLGQGLEFLIYFQGNSAPDKSGLPSDRFSAERTGGSVSTLTIQRTQQEDSAVYLCANPGEGSTEAFFGQGTRLTVV.

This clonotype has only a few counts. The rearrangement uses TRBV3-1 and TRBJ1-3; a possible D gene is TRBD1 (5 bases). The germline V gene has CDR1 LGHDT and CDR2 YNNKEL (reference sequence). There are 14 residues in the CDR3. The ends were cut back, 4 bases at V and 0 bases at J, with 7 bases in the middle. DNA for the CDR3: TGTGCCAGCAGCCCGGGACGCTCTGGAAACACCATATATTTT. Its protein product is CASSPGRSGNTIYF.

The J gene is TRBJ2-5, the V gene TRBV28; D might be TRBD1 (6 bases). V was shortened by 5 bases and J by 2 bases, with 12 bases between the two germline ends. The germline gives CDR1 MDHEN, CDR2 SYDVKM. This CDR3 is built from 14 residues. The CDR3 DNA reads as TGTGCCAGCAGTGCACAGGGAAAACAAGAGACCCAGTACTTC. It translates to CASSAQGKQETQYF.

CDR3 DNA: TGCAGTGCTAGAGCCGTCCTATCCTACAATGAGCAGTTCTTC. It encodes CSARAVLSYNEQFF. The chain recombines TRBV20-1 with TRBJ2-1; D is undetermined. The CDR3 is 14 residues long. The germline V and J ends were trimmed by 1 base and 1 base, with 8 bases remaining between them. CDR1 is DFQATT and CDR2 is SNEGSKA in the germline V gene (reference sequence).

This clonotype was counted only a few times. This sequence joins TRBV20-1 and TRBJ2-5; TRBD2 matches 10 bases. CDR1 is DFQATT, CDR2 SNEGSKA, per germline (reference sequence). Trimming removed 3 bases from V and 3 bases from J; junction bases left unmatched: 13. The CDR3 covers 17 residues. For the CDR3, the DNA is TGCAGTGCTAGGAGGCTAGCGGGGGCCCCCGACGAAGAGACCCAGTACTTC. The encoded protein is CSARRLAGAPDEETQYF.

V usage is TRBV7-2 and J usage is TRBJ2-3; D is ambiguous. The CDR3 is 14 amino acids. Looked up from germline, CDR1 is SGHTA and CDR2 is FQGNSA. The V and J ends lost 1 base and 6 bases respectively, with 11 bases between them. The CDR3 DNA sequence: TGTGCCAGCAGCTTAGGGGGTCATAGGGATACGCAGTATTTT. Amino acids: CASSLGGHRDTQYF. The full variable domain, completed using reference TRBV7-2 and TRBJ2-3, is GAGVSQSPSNKVTEKGKDVELRCDPISGHTALYWYRQSLGQGLEFLIYFQGNSAPDKSGLPSDRFSAERTGGSVSTLTIQRTQQEDSAVYLCASSLGGHRDTQYFGPGTRLTVL.

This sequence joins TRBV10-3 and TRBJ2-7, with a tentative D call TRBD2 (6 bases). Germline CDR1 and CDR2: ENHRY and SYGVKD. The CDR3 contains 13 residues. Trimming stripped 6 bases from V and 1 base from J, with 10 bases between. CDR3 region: CAISELASYEQYF. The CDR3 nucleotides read TGTGCCATCAGCGAGCTAGCGTCCTACGAGCAGTACTTC.

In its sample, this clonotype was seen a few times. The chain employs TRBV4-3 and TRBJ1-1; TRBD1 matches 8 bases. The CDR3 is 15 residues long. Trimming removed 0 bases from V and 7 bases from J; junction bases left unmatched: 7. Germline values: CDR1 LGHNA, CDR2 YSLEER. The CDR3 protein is CASSQDRGLSFEAFF. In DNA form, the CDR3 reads TGCGCCAGCAGCCAAGACAGGGGGCTATCATTTGAAGCTTTCTTT.

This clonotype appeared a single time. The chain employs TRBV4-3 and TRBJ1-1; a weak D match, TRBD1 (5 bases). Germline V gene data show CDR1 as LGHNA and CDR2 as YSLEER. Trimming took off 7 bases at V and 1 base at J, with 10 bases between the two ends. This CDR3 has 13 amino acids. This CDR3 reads CASTQQGNTEAFF. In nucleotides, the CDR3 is TGCGCCAGCACGCAGCAGGGGAACACTGAAGCTTTCTTT.

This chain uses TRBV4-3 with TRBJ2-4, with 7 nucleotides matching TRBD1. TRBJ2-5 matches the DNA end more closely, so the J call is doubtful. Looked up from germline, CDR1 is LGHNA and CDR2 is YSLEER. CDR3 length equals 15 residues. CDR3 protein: CASSQESGGGETQYF. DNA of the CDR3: TGCGCCAGCAGCCAAGAGTCAGGGGGTGGCGAGACCCAGTACTTC.

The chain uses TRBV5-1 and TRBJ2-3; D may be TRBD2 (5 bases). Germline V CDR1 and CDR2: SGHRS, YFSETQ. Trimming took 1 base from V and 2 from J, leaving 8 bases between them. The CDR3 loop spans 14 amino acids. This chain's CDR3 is CASSLWGVTDTQYF. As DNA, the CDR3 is TGCGCCAGCAGCTTGTGGGGAGTCACAGATACGCAGTATTTT.

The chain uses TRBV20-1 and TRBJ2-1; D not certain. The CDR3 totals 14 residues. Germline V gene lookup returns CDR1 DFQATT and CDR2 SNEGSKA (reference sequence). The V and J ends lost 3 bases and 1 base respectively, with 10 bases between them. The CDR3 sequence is CSARVLGSYNEQFF. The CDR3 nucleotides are TGCAGTGCTAGGGTCCTAGGATCCTACAATGAGCAGTTCTTC.

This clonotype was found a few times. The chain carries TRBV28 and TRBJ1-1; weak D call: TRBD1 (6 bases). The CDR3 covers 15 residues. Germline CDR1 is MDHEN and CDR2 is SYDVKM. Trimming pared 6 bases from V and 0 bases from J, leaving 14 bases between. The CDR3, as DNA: TGTGCCAGCAGCCCCTTTACAGGGCTGAACACTGAAGCTTTCTTT. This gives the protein CASSPFTGLNTEAFF.

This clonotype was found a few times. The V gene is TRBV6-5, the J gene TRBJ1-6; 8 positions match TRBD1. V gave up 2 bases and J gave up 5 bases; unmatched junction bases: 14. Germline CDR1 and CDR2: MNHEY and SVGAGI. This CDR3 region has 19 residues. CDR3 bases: TGTGCCAGCAGTTACACAGTGGTGGACAGGGCGGTTAATAATTCACCCCTCCACTTT. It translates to CASSYTVVDRAVNNSPLHF.

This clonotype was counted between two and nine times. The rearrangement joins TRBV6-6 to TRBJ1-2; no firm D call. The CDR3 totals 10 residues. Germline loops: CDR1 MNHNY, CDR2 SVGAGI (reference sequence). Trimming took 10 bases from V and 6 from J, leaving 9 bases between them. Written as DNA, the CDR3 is TGTGCCACCGCATTGGATGGCTACACCTTC. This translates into CATALDGYTF.

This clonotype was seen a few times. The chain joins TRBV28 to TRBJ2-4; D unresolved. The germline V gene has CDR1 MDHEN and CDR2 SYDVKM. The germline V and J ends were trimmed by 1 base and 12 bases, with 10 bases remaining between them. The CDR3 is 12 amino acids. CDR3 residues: CASSLSVGDQYF. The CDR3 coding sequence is TGTGCCAGCAGTTTATCTGTAGGCGATCAGTACTTC.

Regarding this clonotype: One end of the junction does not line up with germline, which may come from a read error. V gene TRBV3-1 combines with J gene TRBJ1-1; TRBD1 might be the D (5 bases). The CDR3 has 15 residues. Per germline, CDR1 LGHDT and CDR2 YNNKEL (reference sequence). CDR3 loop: CVSSQGSGWGTEAFF. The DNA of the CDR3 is TGTGTCAGCAGCCAAGGATCGGGGTGGGGGACTGAAGCTTTCTTT.

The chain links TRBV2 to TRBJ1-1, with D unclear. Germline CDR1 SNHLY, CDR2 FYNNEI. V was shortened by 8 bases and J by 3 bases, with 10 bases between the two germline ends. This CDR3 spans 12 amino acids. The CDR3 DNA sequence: TGTGCCAGCCGATCCCCGGACACTGAAGCTTTCTTT. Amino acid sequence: CASRSPDTEAFF.